The next 30 T cell receptor beta chains were all read from a single sample in a study of cytomegalovirus exposure and HLA in healthy donors. The study ran its PCR with 60 Vbeta and 13 Jbeta primers. The repertoire was sequenced with immunoSEQ multiplex PCR; TCRdb's copy has only in-frame clones and lacks some. The sample yields fewer than 250,000 clones, approximately 80% seen once. The sequenced material came from PBMCs. The receptors come from a woman between 50 and 59 years old in good health and CMV-seropositive.

V is TRBV7-2 and J is TRBJ2-7; TRBD2 matches 9 bases. The CDR3 spans 16 residues. J gave up 3 bases and V 4 bases, and 10 bases lay outside the gene matches. CDR1 SGHTA and CDR2 FQGNSA come from the germline V gene. CDR3 amino acids: CASSYGTSRVNYEQYF. CDR3 nucleotide sequence: TGTGCCAGCAGCTACGGGACTAGCAGGGTTAACTACGAGCAGTACTTC.

The V gene is TRBV4-3, the J gene TRBJ1-4; D is unresolved. This CDR3 has 16 amino acids. Germline CDR1 LGHNA, CDR2 YSLEER. Trimming took 0 bases from V and 8 from J, leaving 16 bases between them. DNA of the CDR3: TGCGCCAGCAGCCAAGACGTGGCTCAGTTCGGGGAAAAACTGTTTTTT. It is translated as CASSQDVAQFGEKLFF.

This clone was detected a few times. V and J are TRBV4-1 and TRBJ1-3; TRBD1 matches 9 bases. Losses at the gene ends were 1 base for V and 3 bases for J; bases not matched to a gene: 4. Per the germline V gene, CDR1 is MGHRA and CDR2 is YSYEKL. This CDR3 contains 16 residues. The CDR3 DNA reads as TGCGCCAGCAGCCAAGCTCCGGACAGGGGTGGAAACACCATATATTTT. As protein: CASSQAPDRGGNTIYF.

The chain links TRBV19 to TRBJ2-7; tentatively, D is TRBD1 (7 bases). Germline-derived CDR1 and CDR2 are LNHDA and SQIVND (reference sequence). CDR3 size: 12 residues. Trimming pared 8 bases from V and 7 bases from J, leaving 15 bases between. The CDR3 sequence: CASGGGGLEQYF. DNA for the CDR3: TGTGCCAGTGGTGGAGGGGGCCTGGAGCAGTACTTC. Full variable domain (rest looked up from reference TRBV19 and TRBJ2-7): DGGITQSPKYLFRKEGQNVTLSCEQNLNHDAMYWYRQDPGQGLRLIYYSQIVNDFQKGDIAEGYSVSREKKESFPLTVTSAQKNPTAFYLCASGGGGLEQYFGPGTRLTVT.

The chain recombines TRBV4-2 with TRBJ1-6, with D possibly being TRBD1 (6 bases). The ends were cut back, 4 bases at V and 9 bases at J, with 7 bases in the middle. Germline assignment: CDR1 LGHNA and CDR2 YNFKEQ. The CDR3 contains 12 residues. CDR3 bases: TGTGCCAGCAGCCTGACAGGTTCACCCCTCCACTTT. Its protein is CASSLTGSPLHF.

The chain uses TRBV6-1 and TRBJ1-1; no clear D. Trimming stripped 5 bases from V and 2 bases from J, with 15 bases between. CDR1 MNHNS and CDR2 SASEGT come from the germline V gene. The CDR3 contains 15 residues. CDR3 protein: CASSFGITVNTEAFF. The CDR3 coding sequence is TGTGCCAGCAGTTTCGGGATAACGGTAAACACTGAAGCTTTCTTT.

The chain uses TRBV7-9 and TRBJ2-2; D call uncertain. In germline, CDR1 is SEHNR, CDR2 FQNEAQ (reference sequence). Deletions cut 5 bases from V and 3 bases from J, with 4 bases between. The CDR3 length is 12 residues. CDR3 sequence reads: CASSPDTGELFF. The CDR3 DNA is TGTGCCAGCAGCCCGGACACCGGGGAGCTGTTTTTT.

The chain has TRBV6-6 and TRBJ1-5, with D possibly matching TRBD1 (6 bases). Germline values: CDR1 MNHNY, CDR2 SVGAGI (reference sequence). This CDR3 has 14 amino acids. The ends were cut back, 6 bases at V and 7 bases at J, with 16 bases in the middle. CDR3 bases: TGTGCCAGCAGCTTACAGGGAAGCAGGCAGCCCCAGCATTTT. Its translation is CASSLQGSRQPQHF.

The chain uses TRBV18 and TRBJ1-3; no definite D call. The CDR3 runs to 17 residues. Looked up from germline, CDR1 is KGHSH and CDR2 is LQKENI. Trimming cost V 4 bases and J 0 bases, with 16 bases left between them. The CDR3 nucleotides are TGTGCCAGCTCACGGGAATCTGAGGGATACTCTGGAAACACCATATATTTT. Protein sequence: CASSRESEGYSGNTIYF. Full variable domain (missing parts from reference TRBV18 and TRBJ1-3): NAGVMQNPRHLVRRRGQEARLRCSPMKGHSHVYWYRQLPEEGLKFMVYLQKENIIDESGMPKERFSAEFPKEGPSILRIQQVVRGDSAAYFCASSRESEGYSGNTIYFGEGSWLTVV.

The gene calls are TRBV11-1 and TRBJ2-5; D perhaps matches TRBD1 (5 bases). Germline V gives CDR1 SGHAT, CDR2 FQDESV (reference sequence). The germline V and J ends were trimmed by 5 bases and 0 bases, with 10 bases remaining between them. There are 14 residues in the CDR3. DNA of the CDR3: TGTGCCAGCAGCCGAAGCAGGGACCAAGAGACCCAGTACTTC. Its protein product is CASSRSRDQETQYF.

The table lists this clone with a few counts. The chain uses TRBV2 and TRBJ2-7; weak D call: TRBD1 (5 bases). The CDR3 is 13 amino acids. Between the trimmed V and J ends, which lost 10 bases and 0 bases, there was a span of 13 bases. Germline V gene data show CDR1 as SNHLY and CDR2 as FYNNEI. This CDR3 reads CATTDGASYEQYF. In nucleotides, the CDR3 is TGTGCCACGACGGATGGGGCCTCCTACGAGCAGTACTTC.

This chain links TRBV7-9 with TRBJ2-7, with 8 bases lining up with TRBD1. The CDR3 loop spans 16 amino acids. Germline CDR1 reads SEHNR; CDR2 reads FQNEAQ (reference sequence). Losses at the gene ends were 1 base for V and 2 bases for J; bases not matched to a gene: 7. The CDR3 here is CASSLDIGQGAYEQYF. For the CDR3, the DNA is TGTGCCAGCAGCTTAGATATAGGACAGGGAGCCTACGAGCAGTACTTC.

This rearrangement joins TRBV9 to TRBJ1-2; 9 bases agree with TRBD1. Looked up from germline, CDR1 is SGDLS and CDR2 is YYNGEE. The CDR3 consists of 15 residues. V was pared by 0 bases and J by 4 bases, with 4 bases of the junction left unmatched. In DNA form, the CDR3 reads TGTGCCAGCAGCGTAGAGTCGGACAGGGGCTATGGCTACACCTTC. This codes for CASSVESDRGYGYTF.

This clone was observed a handful of times. Here the CDR3 DNA reads TGTGCCAGCAGGACAACCACCAACGAGCAGTACTTC. It is translated as CASRTTTNEQYF. The chain couples TRBV2 to TRBJ2-7, with D hard to call. The CDR3 contains 12 residues. Per germline, CDR1 SNHLY and CDR2 FYNNEI. V shed 6 bases and J shed 5 bases, with 11 bases lying between them.

This chain joins TRBV1 and TRBJ2-7; TRBD2, the table's D call, was not compared with the DNA. TRBV1 is a pseudogene. The CDR3 totals 15 residues. The CDR3: CTSSRLAGASYEQYF. The CDR3 DNA sequence: TGCACCAGCAGCCGGTTAGCGGGGGCCTCCTACGAGCAGTACTTC.

This clone was recorded only once. The chain has TRBV19 and TRBJ1-5, with 7 bases matching TRBD1. CDR1 and CDR2 from the germline V gene are LNHDA and SQIVND (reference sequence). The CDR3 is made up of 15 amino acids. V lost 5 bases and J lost 0; bases outside the gene matches: 4. CDR3 loop: CASSRTGYSNQPQHF. In DNA, the CDR3 is TGTGCCAGTAGTCGGACAGGCTATAGCAATCAGCCCCAGCATTTT.

The V call is TRBV6-4, the J call TRBJ2-1; TRBD1 is a possible D gene (5 bases). Trimming left V 5 bases short and J 6 bases short, with 14 bases between. Germline lookup yields CDR1 MRHNA and CDR2 SNTAGT. The CDR3 consists of 14 residues. The CDR3 nucleotides are TGTGCCAGCAGTAGGGGTATTGGGTCCAATGAGCAGTTCTTC. Protein sequence: CASSRGIGSNEQFF.

V usage is TRBV10-3 and J usage is TRBJ1-2; 9 bases are shared with TRBD1. The length of the CDR3 is 13 residues. Germline assignment: CDR1 ENHRY and CDR2 SYGVKD. The V gene end was trimmed by 9 bases and the J gene end by 3 bases; junction bases not matched to a gene: 5. For the CDR3, the DNA is TGTGCCATTACAGGGGGCGAGTACTATGGCTACACCTTC. The encoded protein is CAITGGEYYGYTF.

V gene TRBV29-1 combines with J gene TRBJ1-1; 7 positions agree with TRBD1. Per the germline V gene, CDR1 is SQVTM and CDR2 is ANQGSEA. J was trimmed by 3 bases and V by 5 bases; bases with no gene match: 6. The CDR3 sequence is 13 residues long. For the CDR3, the DNA is TGCAGCGTTAGACAGGGCTGGGACACTGAAGCTTTCTTT. Amino acids: CSVRQGWDTEAFF.

This clone was seen just once. This chain links TRBV25-1 with TRBJ1-2, with no clear D. In germline, CDR1 is MGHDK, CDR2 SYGVNS. Trimming removed 8 bases from V and 8 bases from J, with 15 bases in between. This CDR3 is built from 12 residues. As DNA, the CDR3 is TGTGCCAGCTCCCGGGAGCTCGGGGGCTACACCTTC. Translation gives CASSRELGGYTF.

The V and J genes are TRBV7-2 and TRBJ1-3; possible D gene TRBD1, 5 bases. Germline V lookup: CDR1 SGHTA, CDR2 FQGNSA. The V end was cut by 5 bases, the J end by 0 bases, with 11 bases between. The CDR3 sequence is 15 residues long. The CDR3 loop is CASSPQTDSGNTIYF. In nucleotides, the CDR3 is TGTGCCAGCAGCCCCCAGACAGACTCTGGAAACACCATATATTTT.

The chain uses TRBV30 and TRBJ1-1, with D possibly being TRBD1 (6 bases). Germline CDR1 reads GTSNPN; CDR2 reads SVGIG (reference sequence). The CDR3 is 13 amino acids. Trimming left V 0 bases short and J 7 bases short, with 12 bases between. CDR3 region: CAWSVRTASEAFF. The CDR3 bases are TGTGCCTGGAGTGTTCGGACAGCAAGTGAAGCTTTCTTT.

V gene TRBV19 combines with J gene TRBJ1-5; tentatively, D is TRBD1 (6 bases). The CDR3 consists of 15 residues. Trimming left V 4 bases short and J 6 bases short, with 16 bases between. Germline values: CDR1 LNHDA, CDR2 SQIVND (reference sequence). The CDR3 here is CASSNPQGPAQPQHF. The CDR3 bases are TGTGCCAGTAGTAACCCACAGGGTCCTGCTCAGCCCCAGCATTTT.

The genes are TRBV9 and TRBJ2-1; D perhaps matches TRBD2 (6 bases). V was pared by 0 bases and J by 7 bases, with 14 bases between. The CDR3 length is 15 residues. Germline values: CDR1 SGDLS, CDR2 YYNGEE. CDR3 amino acids: CASSVEDYPRNEQFF. CDR3 nucleotides: TGTGCCAGCAGCGTAGAGGACTACCCCCGGAATGAGCAGTTCTTC.

This chain uses TRBV15 with TRBJ1-2; no reliable D call. The CDR3 loop spans 16 amino acids. The V end was cut by 0 bases, the J end by 4 bases, with 15 bases between. Germline CDR1 LNHNV, CDR2 YYDKDF (reference sequence). The CDR3 sequence is CATSRDAGGESYGYTF. In DNA, the CDR3 is TGTGCCACCAGCAGAGATGCGGGTGGTGAGTCCTATGGCTACACCTTC.

The chain couples TRBV5-5 to TRBJ1-2; 8 bases agree with TRBD1. The CDR3 contains 15 residues. Germline values: CDR1 SGHKS, CDR2 YYEKEE (reference sequence). The V and J ends lost 6 bases and 0 bases, in that order; junction bases with no gene match: 7. Here the CDR3 reads CASTPQDRANYGYTF. The CDR3, as DNA: TGTGCCAGCACTCCGCAGGACAGGGCTAACTATGGCTACACCTTC.

The V and J genes are TRBV28 and TRBJ2-5; 7 bases align to TRBD1. This CDR3 has 14 residues. The J segment lost 4 bases and the V segment lost 6 bases, leaving 8 bases of the junction unmatched. Germline CDR1 and CDR2: MDHEN and SYDVKM. The CDR3 loop is CASRDGQARETQYF. The CDR3 DNA is TGTGCCAGCAGAGACGGACAGGCGCGAGAGACCCAGTACTTC.

The chain is built from TRBV5-1 and TRBJ1-2, with no clear D. The CDR3 runs 16 residues. Germline CDR1 and CDR2: SGHRS and YFSETQ. Trimming pared 0 bases from V and 5 bases from J, leaving 17 bases between. As DNA, the CDR3 is TGCGCCAGCAGCTTGGAGGGCCGGGCGGGAGAATATGGCTACACCTTC. This gives the protein CASSLEGRAGEYGYTF.

The chain uses TRBV11-2 and TRBJ1-3; tentative D call: TRBD1 (6 bases). Trimming left V 3 bases short and J 0 bases short, with 15 bases between. The CDR3 loop spans 17 amino acids. Germline V lookup: CDR1 SGHAT, CDR2 FQNNGV. In DNA form, the CDR3 reads TGTGCCAGCAGCTTTTTACGGGGGGCCATCTCTGGAAACACCATATATTTT. It encodes CASSFLRGAISGNTIYF.

The rearrangement uses TRBV5-6 and TRBJ2-6, with TRBD1 identical over 7 bases. From germline, CDR1 is SGHDT and CDR2 YYEEEE. The CDR3 consists of 15 residues. V dropped 6 bases and J dropped 3; count of bases not matched to a gene: 6. CDR3 protein: CASTSDRVGANVLTF. CDR3 sequence (DNA): TGTGCCAGCACCAGTGACAGGGTTGGGGCCAACGTCCTGACTTTC.